The 10 T cell receptor beta chains presented below share a single source sample, sequenced in a study of vaccination effects on CD4 cells after COVID-19 (dated by TCRdb to between 2021 and 2024). The library came from the immunoSEQ multiplex PCR assay. Imported from immuneACCESS, the table was reduced by TCRdb to in-frame sequences with V and J called. These copies leave out some clones; in studies compared against another copy, an unresolved V gene accounts for under half, and the cause of the remainder is not known. The sample yields about 73,000 clones; roughly 79% were counted once. The top ten clones comprise roughly a tenth of the sample. Their recognized antigens are unknown. To identify antigen-specific CD4+ T cell clonotypes by their expansion, the ViraFEST assay first stimulated PBMC with viral peptide pools and then applied TCR sequencing. After approximately eleven days of culture, CD4+ T cells were isolated with the EasySep CD4+ T cell isolation kit. Healthy vaccine recipients had no prior SARS-CoV-2 infection, confirmed by negative nucleocapsid antibodies before and after vaccination.

Sequences were derived from CD4+ T cells from PBMCs cultured with SARS-CoV-2 spike peptides, sampled before COVID-19 vaccination. Sample cell subset or site, as interpreted from the label and publication: SARS-CoV-2 spike overlapping peptide pool stimulation. The receptors were gathered from a human donor who received a COVID-19 vaccine.

The genes are TRBV19 and TRBJ1-2; D is perhaps TRBD1 (5 bases). CDR3 length: 16 amino acids. V lost 4 bases, J lost 2 bases, and 17 bases lay in between. Germline loops: CDR1 LNHDA, CDR2 SQIVND (reference sequence). Here the CDR3 reads CASSTGTVTWNYGYTF. The CDR3 bases are TGTGCCAGTAGTACTGGGACGGTGACCTGGAACTATGGCTACACCTTC. Supplemented by reference TRBV19 and TRBJ1-2, the full variable domain reads DGGITQSPKYLFRKEGQNVTLSCEQNLNHDAMYWYRQDPGQGLRLIYYSQIVNDFQKGDIAEGYSVSREKKESFPLTVTSAQKNPTAFYLCASSTGTVTWNYGYTFGSGTRLTVV.

The CDR3 here is CASEPKYQETQYF. CDR3 DNA: TGCGCCAGCGAACCCAAGTACCAAGAGACCCAGTACTTC. The J gene is TRBJ2-5, the V gene TRBV10-1; D unclear. The ends were cut back, 8 bases at V and 0 bases at J, with 10 bases in the middle. The CDR3 spans 13 residues. CDR1 WNHNN and CDR2 SYGVQD come from the germline V gene (reference sequence).

This clone was detected once. The chain has TRBV5-1 and TRBJ1-1; maybe TRBD1 (5 bases). The CDR3 sequence is 14 residues long. Deletions cut 1 base from V and 1 base from J, with 8 bases between. Germline V gene sequence: CDR1 SGHRS, CDR2 YFSETQ. CDR3 nucleotide sequence: TGCGCCAGCAGCTTGACGGGGGAGAACACTGAAGCTTTCTTT. Translating it yields CASSLTGENTEAFF.

The chain is built from TRBV7-3 and TRBJ2-3, with D perhaps matching TRBD1 (6 bases). There are 15 residues in the CDR3. CDR1 is SGHTA and CDR2 is FQGTGA in the germline V gene. Trimming stripped 0 bases from V and 0 bases from J, with 7 bases between. CDR3 region: CASSLTRGSTDTQYF. The CDR3 region has the DNA TGTGCCAGCAGCTTAACCAGGGGAAGCACAGATACGCAGTATTTT.

The rearrangement uses TRBV14 and TRBJ2-1; D tentatively reads TRBD1 or TRBD2 (7 bases each). Germline CDR1 and CDR2: SGHDN and FVKESK. Trimming cost V 4 bases and J 0 bases, with 22 bases left between them. The CDR3 length is 19 residues. The CDR3 reads CASSRGQQGLPISYNEQFF. CDR3 sequence (DNA): TGTGCCAGCAGCCGGGGACAGCAGGGACTACCGATCTCCTACAATGAGCAGTTCTTC.

The gene calls are TRBV4-3 and TRBJ2-6; the D is unclear. V was pared by 0 bases and J by 0 bases, with 6 bases between. The CDR3 spans 16 residues. The germline gives CDR1 LGHNA, CDR2 YSLEER. CDR3 coding DNA: TGCGCCAGCAGCCAAGAGAGGTTCTCTGGGGCCAACGTCCTGACTTTC. The encoded protein is CASSQERFSGANVLTF.

This rearrangement joins TRBV28 to TRBJ2-3; 12 positions match TRBD2. The CDR3 consists of 16 residues. Germline CDR1 and CDR2: MDHEN and SYDVKM. J gave up 1 base and V 5 bases, and 4 bases lay outside the gene matches. The CDR3 region has the DNA TGTGCCAGCAGTCTAGCGGGGGGGCTTCGCACAGATACGCAGTATTTT. Translated, it gives CASSLAGGLRTDTQYF.

V and J are TRBV2 and TRBJ2-2, with D tentatively TRBD2 (7 bases). This CDR3 comprises 16 residues. The V gene lost 5 bases and the J gene lost 2 bases, with 15 bases spanning the gap. The germline CDR1 and CDR2 sequences are SNHLY and FYNNEI. The CDR3 nucleotides read TGTGCCAGCAGTTCCGAGAGGGGGGGTAACACCGGGGAGCTGTTTTTT. Its translation is CASSSERGGNTGELFF. The full variable domain, with the rest looked up from reference TRBV2 and TRBJ2-2, is EPEVTQTPSHQVTQMGQEVILRCVPISNHLYFYWYRQILGQKVEFLVSFYNNEISEKSEIFDDQFSVERPDGSNFTLKIRSTKLEDSAMYFCASSSERGGNTGELFFGEGSRLTVL.

This clone has only a few counts. The gene calls are TRBV18 and TRBJ2-1; D might be TRBD2 (5 bases). Germline CDR1 reads KGHSH; CDR2 reads LQKENI. The CDR3 spans 14 residues. V was shortened by 2 bases and J by 0 bases, with 5 bases between the two germline ends. The CDR3 sequence: CASSPEGSYNEQFF. The CDR3 bases are TGTGCCAGCTCACCAGAGGGCTCCTACAATGAGCAGTTCTTC.

The chain recombines TRBV18 with TRBJ2-7; D gene uncertain. The CDR3 covers 16 residues. CDR1 and CDR2 from the germline V gene are KGHSH and LQKENI. Between the trimmed V and J ends, which lost 2 bases and 9 bases, there was a span of 23 bases. CDR3 coding DNA: TGTGCCAGCTCACCAAGTCGGGCCATCGGCTCGTTCGGGCAGTACGTC. This translates into CASSPSRAIGSFGQYV.